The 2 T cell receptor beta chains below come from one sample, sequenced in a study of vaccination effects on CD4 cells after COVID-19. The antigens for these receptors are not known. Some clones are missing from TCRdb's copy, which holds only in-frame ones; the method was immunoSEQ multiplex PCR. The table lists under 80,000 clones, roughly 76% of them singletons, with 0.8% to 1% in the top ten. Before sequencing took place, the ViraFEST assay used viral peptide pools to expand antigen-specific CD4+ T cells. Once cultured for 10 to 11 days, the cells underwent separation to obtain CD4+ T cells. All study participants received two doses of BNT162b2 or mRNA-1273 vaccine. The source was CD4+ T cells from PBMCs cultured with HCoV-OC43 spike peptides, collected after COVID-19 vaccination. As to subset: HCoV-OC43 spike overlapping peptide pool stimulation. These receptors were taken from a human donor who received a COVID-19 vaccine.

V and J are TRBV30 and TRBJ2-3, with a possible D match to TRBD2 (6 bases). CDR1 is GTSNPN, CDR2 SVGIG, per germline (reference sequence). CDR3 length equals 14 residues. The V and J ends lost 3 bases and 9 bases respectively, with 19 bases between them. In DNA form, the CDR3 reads TGTGCCTGGAGCCCAGGACTACCTCCCGGGACGCAGTATTTT. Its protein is CAWSPGLPPGTQYF.

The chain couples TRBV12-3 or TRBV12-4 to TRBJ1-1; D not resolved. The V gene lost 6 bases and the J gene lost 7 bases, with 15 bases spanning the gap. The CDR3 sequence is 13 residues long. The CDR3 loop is CASRTTGVGEAFF. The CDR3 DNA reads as TGTGCCAGCAGGACCACTGGGGTGGGTGAAGCTTTCTTT.